The 22 T cell receptor beta chains in this list originate from one sample, sequenced in a study of identical twins. TCRdb analysed the 5' RACE reads with MiXCR anew, one entry per CDR3 protein. In the table there are hundreds of thousands of distinct CDR3 sequences, 9% to 15% of which are singletons. These same data were also listed under a study on yellow fever vaccine responses in identical twins.

Material: CD8+ T cells sorted from blood. These receptors all come from a woman aged 18-29 years in good health.

In its sample, this clonotype was seen a few times. This sequence joins TRBV12-3 or TRBV12-4 and TRBJ2-5; 7 bases fit TRBD2. Losses at the gene ends were 7 bases for V and 0 bases for J; bases not matched to a gene: 8. The CDR3 runs to 15 residues. CDR3 residues: CASTSLAFYQETQYF. The CDR3 DNA sequence: TGTGCCAGCACCTCACTAGCGTTCTACCAAGAGACCCAGTACTTC.

The rearrangement uses TRBV2 and TRBJ2-1, with D perhaps given as TRBD1 or TRBD2 (6 bases each). The CDR3 is made up of 16 amino acids. Germline V gene sequence: CDR1 SNHLY, CDR2 FYNNEI. The V and J ends lost 6 bases and 6 bases respectively, with 21 bases between them. The CDR3 DNA reads TGTGCCAGCAGCCCCAATACAGGGAGGTGGGTCAATGAGCAGTTCTTC. It is translated as CASSPNTGRWVNEQFF.

This clonotype was detected many times. The genes are TRBV12-3 or TRBV12-4 and TRBJ2-3, with TRBD1 matching 10 bases. V lost 5 bases to trimming and J lost 4 bases; unmatched junction nucleotides: 3. CDR3 length: 14 residues. The CDR3 here is CASSQTGGADTQYF. CDR3 DNA sequence: TGTGCCAGCAGTCAGACAGGGGGCGCAGATACGCAGTATTTT.

This chain connects TRBV2 to TRBJ2-7; possible D gene TRBD1, 7 bases. CDR1 is SNHLY, CDR2 FYNNEI, per germline. The CDR3 contains 15 residues. V gave up 4 bases and J gave up 0 bases, with 13 bases separating them. CDR3 coding DNA: TGTGCCAGCAGTGGGGTCAGGGGGGACTCCTACGAGCAGTACTTC. Encoded protein: CASSGVRGDSYEQYF.

This clonotype was seen more than once but under ten times. V and J are TRBV27 and TRBJ1-2, with 8 positions matching TRBD1. Germline CDR1 MNHEY, CDR2 SMNVEV (reference sequence). V lost 6 bases and J lost 8; bases outside the gene matches: 8. The CDR3 is made up of 13 amino acids. The CDR3: CASRPTGELGYTF. CDR3 coding DNA: TGTGCCAGCAGGCCGACAGGGGAGCTCGGCTACACCTTC.

This CDR3 reads CASGARGRTDTQYF. In DNA form, the CDR3 reads TGTGCCAGCGGAGCGAGGGGGCGCACAGATACGCAGTATTTT. The rearrangement links TRBV12-3 or TRBV12-4 to TRBJ2-3, with 7 bases that match TRBD1. Germline trimming cut 8 bases from V and 1 base from J; bases unmatched to any gene: 6. This CDR3 region has 14 residues.

This clonotype was counted between two and nine times. The rearrangement links TRBV5-1 to TRBJ2-5; 13 nucleotides agree with TRBD2. This CDR3 has 20 residues. The germline V gene encodes CDR1 SGHRS and CDR2 YFSETQ. Germline trimming cut 0 bases from V and 5 bases from J; bases unmatched to any gene: 16. CDR3 amino acids: CASSLVPRTSGSLYYETQYF. The CDR3 DNA is TGCGCCAGCAGCTTGGTTCCCCGGACTAGCGGGAGCCTCTACTACGAGACCCAGTACTTC.

This clonotype has ten or more counts. The rearrangement joins TRBV7-9 to TRBJ2-7; D is uncertain. The CDR3 spans 12 residues. Trimming stripped 1 base from V and 7 bases from J, with 8 bases between. Looked up from germline, CDR1 is SEHNR and CDR2 is FQNEAQ (reference sequence). In DNA form, the CDR3 reads TGTGCCAGCAGCTTAGTCCCGGATGAGCAGTACTTC. This gives the protein CASSLVPDEQYF.

This clonotype was seen only a few times. The chain uses TRBV10-3 and TRBJ1-1, with D unclear. Per germline, CDR1 ENHRY and CDR2 SYGVKD. The CDR3 consists of 12 residues. V was shortened by 6 bases and J by 1 base, with 6 bases between the two germline ends. In DNA, the CDR3 is TGTGCCATCAGAGGCCCGAACACTGAAGCTTTCTTT. It codes for CAIRGPNTEAFF.

Many counts were recorded for this clonotype. This chain uses TRBV12-3 or TRBV12-4 with TRBJ2-5; D not certain. V lost 3 bases and J 5 bases, leaving 7 bases between the germline ends. The CDR3 loop spans 12 amino acids. The CDR3 DNA reads TGTGCCAGCAGTTTGGGGTTGGAGACCCAGTACTTC. Its protein is CASSLGLETQYF.

In its sample, this clonotype was seen a few times. The chain joins TRBV4-1 to TRBJ2-3; a weak D match, TRBD1 (7 bases). The CDR3 is made up of 15 amino acids. V was shortened by 3 bases and J by 4 bases, with 14 bases between the two germline ends. The V gene's germline CDR1 is MGHRA and CDR2 YSYEKL. The CDR3 here is CASSQTTRGPDTQYF. The CDR3 DNA reads TGCGCCAGCAGCCAGACGACTAGGGGGCCAGATACGCAGTATTTT.

The chain employs TRBV5-1 and TRBJ2-7, with D possibly TRBD2 on 6 matching bases. This CDR3 has 16 amino acids. V lost 2 bases and J 5 bases, leaving 20 bases between the germline ends. Germline V gene lookup returns CDR1 SGHRS and CDR2 YFSETQ. CDR3 amino acids: CASSLNVDYSNDEQYF. DNA of the CDR3: TGCGCCAGCAGCTTAAATGTGGACTACTCCAATGACGAGCAGTACTTC.

In this sample, this clonotype turned up many times. V usage is TRBV12-3 or TRBV12-4 and J usage is TRBJ2-1; 7 bases map to TRBD1. The CDR3 extends over 15 amino acids. V trimming: 5 bases; J trimming: 4 bases; junction bases outside the gene matches: 8. In DNA, the CDR3 is TGTGCCAGCAGTCCAGACAGGGAGTCTTACAATGAGCAGTTCTTC. It yields the protein CASSPDRESYNEQFF.

This clonotype was counted many times. The CDR3 protein is CASSRWDFHEQYF. The CDR3 region has the DNA TGTGCCAGCAGCAGGTGGGACTTCCACGAGCAGTACTTC. The chain carries TRBV5-6 and TRBJ2-7, with a tentative D call TRBD2 (6 bases). The V gene's germline CDR1 is SGHDT and CDR2 YYEEEE. V was shortened by 4 bases and J by 5 bases, with 13 bases between the two germline ends. This CDR3 spans 13 amino acids.

This chain joins TRBV28 and TRBJ2-3; TRBD1 might be the D (6 bases). The CDR3 extends over 14 amino acids. Germline V gene lookup returns CDR1 MDHEN and CDR2 SYDVKM. V lost 6 bases and J 4 bases, leaving 14 bases between the germline ends. The CDR3 DNA reads TGTGCCAGCAGGGAACCAGGGGTAGCAGATACGCAGTATTTT. Encoded protein: CASREPGVADTQYF.

The genes are TRBV14 and TRBJ2-7; TRBD1 aligns across 8 bases. The CDR3 has 15 residues. Trimming removed 4 bases from V and 1 base from J; junction bases left unmatched: 6. The germline CDR1 and CDR2 sequences are SGHDN and FVKESK. Here the CDR3 reads CASSRRQGSSYEQYF. The CDR3 DNA reads TGTGCCAGCAGCCGCAGACAGGGGTCTTCCTACGAGCAGTACTTC.

This clonotype was detected ten times or more. The chain is built from TRBV24-1 and TRBJ2-1; TRBD2 is a possible D gene (5 bases). CDR1 is KGHDR, CDR2 SFDVKD, per germline. The CDR3 length is 11 residues. Trimming shortened V by 7 bases and J by 13 bases, and 13 bases separated the two germline ends. In nucleotides, the CDR3 is TGTGCCACCAGCACTAGTCTCCAACAGTTCTTC. It translates to CATSTSLQQFF.

This clonotype was counted at least ten times. The chain is built from TRBV10-3 and TRBJ1-1; 8 positions agree with TRBD1. Germline loops: CDR1 ENHRY, CDR2 SYGVKD. The CDR3 has 14 residues. Unmatched junction bases numbered 1, after V lost 3 bases and J lost 1 base. This CDR3 is CAISDGTGNTEAFF. The DNA of the CDR3 is TGTGCCATCAGTGATGGGACAGGGAACACTGAAGCTTTCTTT.

Of note for this clonotype: A read error is possible here, since a much larger clone lies one base away. V usage is TRBV12-3 or TRBV12-4 and J usage is TRBJ2-1; the D is unclear. V lost 5 bases and J lost 4, with 9 bases in between. The CDR3 has 13 amino acids. CDR3 nucleotides: TGTGCCAGCAGTCTTCGAGATTACAATGAGCAGTTCTTC. It is translated as CASSLRDYNEQFF.

This clonotype was observed a handful of times. The chain employs TRBV2 and TRBJ2-1; 10 bases are a match to TRBD2. Germline CDR1 and CDR2: SNHLY and FYNNEI. V was pared by 8 bases and J by 9 bases, with 16 bases of the junction left unmatched. This CDR3 contains 16 residues. CDR3 nucleotide sequence: TGTGCCAGCGGAGGGGGGCTAGCGGGAGTTGTCAGTGAGCAGTTCTTC. Its translation: CASGGGLAGVVSEQFF.

The rearrangement uses TRBV2 and TRBJ2-1; the match to TRBD2 covers 11 bases. From germline, CDR1 is SNHLY and CDR2 FYNNEI. V gave up 8 bases and J gave up 9 bases; unmatched junction bases: 3. The CDR3 spans 12 residues. The CDR3, as DNA: TGTGCCAGCTTAGCGGGGGGGAGTGAGCAGTTCTTC. Translated: CASLAGGSEQFF.

As concerns this clonotype: The conserved phenylalanine or tryptophan is not found at the CDR3 terminus, so this likely reflects a read error. J is TRBJ2-5 and V is TRBV18; D gene ambiguous. The CDR3 totals 12 residues. Germline V gives CDR1 KGHSH, CDR2 LQKENI. The germline V and J ends were trimmed by 1 base and 3 bases, with 3 bases remaining between them. As DNA, the CDR3 is TGTGCCAGCTCACCACAAGAAGAGACCCAGTACCTC. Translating gives CASSPQEETQYL.